A single sample gave rise to the 14 T cell receptor beta chains below, sequenced in a study of cytomegalovirus exposure and HLA in healthy donors. Use of 60 Vbeta and 13 Jbeta primers characterized the PCR. Repertoires were generated with immunoSEQ multiplex PCR, while TCRdb's copy carries only in-frame clones and drops some. The sample records 150,000 to 200,000 clones, 80% being singletons. Sequencing was carried out using PBMCs. These TCRs come from a woman aged 40-49 years in good health and CMV-seronegative.

The chain combines TRBV5-6 with TRBJ2-1, with D possibly matching TRBD2 (6 bases). V lost 4 bases and J 9 bases, leaving 14 bases between the germline ends. CDR1 SGHDT and CDR2 YYEEEE come from the germline V gene. The CDR3 runs 13 residues. CDR3 loop: CASSPQHGGEQFF. CDR3 nucleotide sequence: TGTGCCAGCAGCCCCCAGCACGGGGGTGAGCAGTTCTTC.

The rearrangement joins TRBV9 to TRBJ2-1, with D possibly TRBD1 on 5 matching bases. The CDR3 spans 15 residues. The V gene lost 3 bases and the J gene lost 7 bases, with 17 bases spanning the gap. The germline CDR1 and CDR2 sequences are SGDLS and YYNGEE. In nucleotides, the CDR3 is TGTGCCAGCAGCGCTCTTACAGGACACGGGAATGAGCAGTTCTTC. Protein sequence: CASSALTGHGNEQFF.

The chain uses TRBV18 and TRBJ2-3, with TRBD2 as a possible D gene (5 bases). From germline, CDR1 is KGHSH and CDR2 LQKENI. The CDR3 runs 15 residues. V lost 1 base and J lost 0, with 8 bases in between. For the CDR3, the DNA is TGTGCCAGCTCACCACAGCGGACTAGCACAGATACGCAGTATTTT. Residues: CASSPQRTSTDTQYF.

The CDR3 nucleotides read TGTGCCAGCAGCTTCGAGATGCCTAGCGGGATCCCCCTACGCGAGCAGTACTTC. Translating gives CASSFEMPSGIPLREQYF. V gene TRBV21-1 combines with J gene TRBJ2-7; TRBD2, the table's D call, lacks a check against the DNA. TRBV21-1 has pseudogene status. The CDR3 totals 18 residues.

V and J are TRBV29-1 and TRBJ1-1, with D possibly TRBD1 on 5 matching bases. The CDR3 length is 13 residues. The germline V gene has CDR1 SQVTM and CDR2 ANQGSEA. Trimming left V 4 bases short and J 3 bases short, with 12 bases between. CDR3 coding DNA: TGCAGCGTTGGAGTCCAGGGTGACACTGAAGCTTTCTTT. The encoded protein is CSVGVQGDTEAFF.

A few counts support this clone. This same CDR3 is encoded by further DNA sequences in the sample. V usage is TRBV4-3 and J usage is TRBJ2-3, with D tentatively TRBD1 (6 bases). The length of the CDR3 is 16 residues. Germline loops: CDR1 LGHNA, CDR2 YSLEER. Trimming removed 0 bases from V and 0 bases from J, with 10 bases in between. The CDR3 here is CASSQDYRDSTDTQYF. The CDR3 DNA follows: TGCGCCAGCAGCCAAGATTACAGGGATAGCACAGATACGCAGTATTTT.

The chain joins TRBV11-3 to TRBJ2-1, with no clear D. CDR1 and CDR2 from the germline V gene are SGHNT and YENEEA. The CDR3 runs 16 residues. V was shortened by 0 bases and J by 1 base, with 10 bases between the two germline ends. In DNA form, the CDR3 reads TGTGCCAGCAGCTTAGACAGGCTGGGTTCCTACAATGAGCAGTTCTTC. Amino acids: CASSLDRLGSYNEQFF. Supplemented by reference TRBV11-3 and TRBJ2-1, the full variable domain reads EAGVVQSPRYKIIEKKQPVAFWCNPISGHNTLYWYLQNLGQGPELLIRYENEEAVDDSQLPKDRFSAERLKGVDSTLKIQPAELGDSAVYLCASSLDRLGSYNEQFFGPGTRLTVL.

This clone was seen more than once but under ten times. The chain carries TRBV19 and TRBJ1-5; no clear D gene. Germline loops: CDR1 LNHDA, CDR2 SQIVND (reference sequence). The V gene lost 6 bases and the J gene lost 4 bases, with 16 bases spanning the gap. The length of the CDR3 is 15 residues. CDR3 protein: CASRERRSPNQPQHF. The DNA of the CDR3 is TGTGCCAGTAGGGAGCGACGGAGTCCTAATCAGCCCCAGCATTTT.

This chain joins TRBV6-6 and TRBJ2-7; 7 bases are shared with TRBD2. V shed 2 bases, J shed 4 bases, and the junction held 5 bases outside the gene matches. The CDR3 is 14 amino acids. Per the germline V gene, CDR1 is MNHNY and CDR2 is SVGAGI (reference sequence). CDR3 DNA sequence: TGTGCCAGCAGTTACATGCGCGGGGGATACGAGCAGTACGTC. Amino acid sequence: CASSYMRGGYEQYV.

This chain links TRBV29-1 with TRBJ1-3; TRBD1 might be the D (6 bases). Trimming pared 4 bases from V and 3 bases from J, leaving 13 bases between. This CDR3 is built from 14 residues. Germline CDR1 is SQVTM and CDR2 is ANQGSEA. The CDR3 DNA sequence: TGCAGCGTTGGGGGGCAGCAACATGGAAACACCATATATTTT. It codes for CSVGGQQHGNTIYF.

The chain combines TRBV5-1 with TRBJ2-5; tentatively, D is TRBD1 (5 bases). The germline gives CDR1 SGHRS, CDR2 YFSETQ. The length of the CDR3 is 14 residues. Trimming shortened V by 4 bases and J by 5 bases, and 15 bases separated the two germline ends. For the CDR3, the DNA is TGCGCCAGCAGCCCCCTGGGCAGGGCGGAGACCCAGTACTTC. This translates into CASSPLGRAETQYF.

The chain uses TRBV2 and TRBJ2-7; D is possibly TRBD1 (6 bases). CDR3 length: 14 residues. The germline CDR1 and CDR2 sequences are SNHLY and FYNNEI. V lost 1 base and J lost 2, with 9 bases in between. The CDR3 nucleotides read TGTGCCAGCAGTGAAGGGGGGCAGGCCTACGAGCAGTACGTC. This gives the protein CASSEGGQAYEQYV.

The J gene is TRBJ1-5, the V gene TRBV5-6; TRBD1 might be the D (5 bases). Germline V gives CDR1 SGHDT, CDR2 YYEEEE. Trimming took off 1 base at V and 10 bases at J, with 12 bases between the two ends. This CDR3 comprises 13 residues. CDR3 amino acids: CASSLRQLTPQHF. The CDR3 region has the DNA TGTGCCAGCAGCTTGCGACAGCTAACCCCCCAGCATTTT.

The chain links TRBV5-6 to TRBJ2-3; TRBD1 agrees at 8 bases. Germline CDR1 reads SGHDT; CDR2 reads YYEEEE. V shed 0 bases and J 15 bases; nucleotides not matched to a gene: 6. The CDR3 covers 12 residues. CDR3 in amino acids: CASSLAGTGGYF. For the CDR3, the DNA is TGTGCCAGCAGCTTGGCCGGGACAGGTGGTTATTTT.